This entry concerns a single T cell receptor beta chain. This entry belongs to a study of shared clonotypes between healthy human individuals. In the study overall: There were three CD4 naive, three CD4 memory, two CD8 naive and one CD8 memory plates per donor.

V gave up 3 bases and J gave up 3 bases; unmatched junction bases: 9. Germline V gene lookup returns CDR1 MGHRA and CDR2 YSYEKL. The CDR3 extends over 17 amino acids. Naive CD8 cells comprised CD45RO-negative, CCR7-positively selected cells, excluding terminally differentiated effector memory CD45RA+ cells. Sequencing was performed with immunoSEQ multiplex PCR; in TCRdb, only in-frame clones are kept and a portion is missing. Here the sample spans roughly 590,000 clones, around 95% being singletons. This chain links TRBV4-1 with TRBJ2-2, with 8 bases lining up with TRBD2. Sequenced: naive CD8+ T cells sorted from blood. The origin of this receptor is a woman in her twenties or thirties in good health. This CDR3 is CASSQGLAGGDTGELFF. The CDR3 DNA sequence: TGCGCCAGCAGCCAGGGGCTAGCGGGCGGGGACACCGGGGAGCTGTTTTTT.